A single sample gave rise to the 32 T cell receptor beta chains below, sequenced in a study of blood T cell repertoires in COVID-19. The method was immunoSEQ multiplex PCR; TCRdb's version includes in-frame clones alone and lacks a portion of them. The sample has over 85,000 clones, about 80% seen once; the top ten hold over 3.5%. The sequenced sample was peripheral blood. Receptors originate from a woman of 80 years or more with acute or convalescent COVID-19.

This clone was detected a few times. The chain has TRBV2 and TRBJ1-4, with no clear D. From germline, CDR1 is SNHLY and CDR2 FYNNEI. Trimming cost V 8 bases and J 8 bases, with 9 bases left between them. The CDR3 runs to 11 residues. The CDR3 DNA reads TGTGCCAGCCGCTTGGCAGAAAAACTGTTTTTT. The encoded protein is CASRLAEKLFF.

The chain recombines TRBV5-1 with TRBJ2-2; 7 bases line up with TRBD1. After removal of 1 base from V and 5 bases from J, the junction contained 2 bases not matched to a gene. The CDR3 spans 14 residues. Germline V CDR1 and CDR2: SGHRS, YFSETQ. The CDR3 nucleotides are TGCGCCAGCAGCTTGCTACAGGGGACCGGGGAGCTGTTTTTT. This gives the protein CASSLLQGTGELFF.

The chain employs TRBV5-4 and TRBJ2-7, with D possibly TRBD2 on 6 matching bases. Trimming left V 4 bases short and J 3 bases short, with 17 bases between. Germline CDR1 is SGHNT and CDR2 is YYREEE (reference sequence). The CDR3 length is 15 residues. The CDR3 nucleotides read TGTGCCAGCAGCCAATCCGGCGGGACTTACTACGAGCAGTACTTC. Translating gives CASSQSGGTYYEQYF.

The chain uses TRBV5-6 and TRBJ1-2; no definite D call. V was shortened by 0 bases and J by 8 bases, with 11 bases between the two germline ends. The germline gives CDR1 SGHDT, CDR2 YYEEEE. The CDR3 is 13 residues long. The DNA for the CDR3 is TGTGCCAGCAGCTTGGCCGCCCAGATCGGCTACACCTTC. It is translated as CASSLAAQIGYTF.

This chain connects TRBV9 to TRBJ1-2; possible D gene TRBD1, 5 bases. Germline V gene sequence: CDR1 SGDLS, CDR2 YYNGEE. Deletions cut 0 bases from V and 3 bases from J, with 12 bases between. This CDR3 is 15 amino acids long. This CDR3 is CASSVGQGSYYGYTF. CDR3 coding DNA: TGTGCCAGCAGCGTAGGGCAGGGTTCTTACTATGGCTACACCTTC.

The CDR3 region is CASSSGGGAYEQYF. CDR3 nucleotide sequence: TGTGCCAGCAGTTCGGGTGGGGGGGCCTACGAGCAGTACTTC. The chain is built from TRBV28 and TRBJ2-7, with 7 bases lining up with TRBD2. This CDR3 region has 14 residues. CDR1 MDHEN and CDR2 SYDVKM come from the germline V gene. The V gene end was trimmed by 4 bases and the J gene end by 2 bases; junction bases not matched to a gene: 5.

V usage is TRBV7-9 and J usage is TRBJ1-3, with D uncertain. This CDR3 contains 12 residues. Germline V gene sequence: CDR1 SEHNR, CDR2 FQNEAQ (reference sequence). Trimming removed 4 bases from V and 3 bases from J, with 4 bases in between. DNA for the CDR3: TGTGCCAGCAGCTCCCTTGGAAACACCATATATTTT. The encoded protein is CASSSLGNTIYF.

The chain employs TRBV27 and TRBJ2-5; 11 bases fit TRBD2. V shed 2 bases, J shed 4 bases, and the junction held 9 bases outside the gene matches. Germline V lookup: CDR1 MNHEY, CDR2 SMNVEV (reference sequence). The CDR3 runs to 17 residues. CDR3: CASSLSWIAGGGETQYF. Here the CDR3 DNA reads TGTGCCAGCAGTTTAAGTTGGATAGCGGGAGGGGGAGAGACCCAGTACTTC.

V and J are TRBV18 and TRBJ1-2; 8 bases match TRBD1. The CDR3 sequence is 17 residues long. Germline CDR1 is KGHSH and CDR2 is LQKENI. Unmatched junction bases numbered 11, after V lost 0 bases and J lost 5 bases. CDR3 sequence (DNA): TGTGCCAGCTCACCACCTTCCGGGACAGGTCCTGGATATGGCTACACCTTC. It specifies CASSPPSGTGPGYGYTF.

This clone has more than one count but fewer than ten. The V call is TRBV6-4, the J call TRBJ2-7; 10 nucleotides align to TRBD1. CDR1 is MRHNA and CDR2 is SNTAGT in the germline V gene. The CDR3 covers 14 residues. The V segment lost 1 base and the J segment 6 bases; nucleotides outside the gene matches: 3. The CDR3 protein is CASSDWTGGLEQYF. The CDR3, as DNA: TGTGCCAGCAGTGACTGGACAGGGGGACTCGAGCAGTACTTC.

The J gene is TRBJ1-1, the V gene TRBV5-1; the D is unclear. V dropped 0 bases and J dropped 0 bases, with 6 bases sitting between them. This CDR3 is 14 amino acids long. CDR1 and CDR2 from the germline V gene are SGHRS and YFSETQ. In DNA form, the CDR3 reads TGCGCCAGCAGCTTGGGGACTATGAACACTGAAGCTTTCTTT. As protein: CASSLGTMNTEAFF.

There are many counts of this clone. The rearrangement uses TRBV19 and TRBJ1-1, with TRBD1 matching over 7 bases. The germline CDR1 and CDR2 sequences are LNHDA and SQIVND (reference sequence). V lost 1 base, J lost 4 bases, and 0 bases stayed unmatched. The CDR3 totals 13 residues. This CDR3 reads CASSIGDSTEAFF. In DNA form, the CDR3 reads TGTGCCAGTAGTATAGGGGACAGCACTGAAGCTTTCTTT.

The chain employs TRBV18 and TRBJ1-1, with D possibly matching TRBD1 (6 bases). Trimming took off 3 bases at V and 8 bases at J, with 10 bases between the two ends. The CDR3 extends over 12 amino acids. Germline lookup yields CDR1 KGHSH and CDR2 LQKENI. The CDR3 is CASSPVQGEAFF. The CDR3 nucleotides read TGTGCCAGCTCACCTGTACAGGGAGAAGCTTTCTTT.

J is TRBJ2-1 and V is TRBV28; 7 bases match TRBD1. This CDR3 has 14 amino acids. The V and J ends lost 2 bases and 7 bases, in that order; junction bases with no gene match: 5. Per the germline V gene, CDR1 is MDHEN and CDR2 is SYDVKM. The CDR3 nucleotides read TGTGCCAGCAGTTTAACAGGGGTGGTTAATGAGCAGTTCTTC. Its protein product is CASSLTGVVNEQFF.

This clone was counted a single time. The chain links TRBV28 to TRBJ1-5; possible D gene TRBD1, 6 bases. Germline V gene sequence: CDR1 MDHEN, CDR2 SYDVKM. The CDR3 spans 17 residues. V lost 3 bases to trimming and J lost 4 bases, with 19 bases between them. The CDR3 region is CASSLGWQLGANQPQHF. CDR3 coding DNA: TGTGCCAGCAGTTTGGGTTGGCAGTTGGGGGCTAATCAGCCCCAGCATTTT.

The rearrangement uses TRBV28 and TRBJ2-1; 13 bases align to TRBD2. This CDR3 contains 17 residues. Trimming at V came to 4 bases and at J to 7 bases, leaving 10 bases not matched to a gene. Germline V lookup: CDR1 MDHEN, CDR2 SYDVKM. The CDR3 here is CASSSLGLAGDVNEQFF. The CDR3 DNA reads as TGTGCCAGCAGTTCCCTCGGACTAGCGGGAGATGTTAATGAGCAGTTCTTC.

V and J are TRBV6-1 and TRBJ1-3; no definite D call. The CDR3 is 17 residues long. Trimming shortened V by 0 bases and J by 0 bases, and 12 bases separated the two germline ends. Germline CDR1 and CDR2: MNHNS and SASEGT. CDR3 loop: CASSEANFGSSGNTIYF. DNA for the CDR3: TGTGCCAGCAGTGAAGCGAATTTCGGTTCCTCTGGAAACACCATATATTTT.

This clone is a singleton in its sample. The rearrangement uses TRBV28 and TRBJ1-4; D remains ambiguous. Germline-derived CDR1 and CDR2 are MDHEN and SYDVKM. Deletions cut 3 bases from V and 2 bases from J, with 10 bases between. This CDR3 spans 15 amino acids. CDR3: CASSFSERTNEKLFF. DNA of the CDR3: TGTGCCAGCAGTTTTTCCGAGAGGACTAATGAAAAACTGTTTTTT.

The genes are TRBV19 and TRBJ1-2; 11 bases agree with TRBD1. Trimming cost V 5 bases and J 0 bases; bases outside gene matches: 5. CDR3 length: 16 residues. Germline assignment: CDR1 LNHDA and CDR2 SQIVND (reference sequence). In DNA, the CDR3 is TGTGCCAGTAGTGGACAGGGGGCCAGGGCTAACTATGGCTACACCTTC. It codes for CASSGQGARANYGYTF.

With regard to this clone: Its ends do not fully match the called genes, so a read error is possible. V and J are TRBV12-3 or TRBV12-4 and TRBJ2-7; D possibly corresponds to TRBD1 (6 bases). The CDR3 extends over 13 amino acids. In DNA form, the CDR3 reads TGTGCCAGCGGGGGCAACAGGGTGAACGAGCAGCACTTC. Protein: CASGGNRVNEQHF.

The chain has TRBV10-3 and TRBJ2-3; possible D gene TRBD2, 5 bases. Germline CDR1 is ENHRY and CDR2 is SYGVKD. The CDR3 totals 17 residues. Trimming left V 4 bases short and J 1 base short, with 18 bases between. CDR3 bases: TGTGCCATCAGTGGTAGCGAGAGGGCCGTGGGCACAGATACGCAGTATTTT. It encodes CAISGSERAVGTDTQYF.

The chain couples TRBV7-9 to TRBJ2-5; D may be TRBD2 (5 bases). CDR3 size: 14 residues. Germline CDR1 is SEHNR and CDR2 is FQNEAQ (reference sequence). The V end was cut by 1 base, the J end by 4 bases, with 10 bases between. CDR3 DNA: TGTGCCAGCAGCTTAGTAGCGAGAGTAGAGACCCAGTACTTC. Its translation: CASSLVARVETQYF.

As DNA, the CDR3 is TGTGCCAGCAGCCCCCCCCGGGACAAGAACACCGGGGAGCTGTTTTTT. Amino acid sequence: CASSPPRDKNTGELFF. V gene TRBV7-9 combines with J gene TRBJ2-2, with D possibly being TRBD1 (6 bases). The V end was cut by 5 bases, the J end by 1 base, with 14 bases between. The CDR3 runs 16 residues. Per the germline V gene, CDR1 is SEHNR and CDR2 is FQNEAQ (reference sequence).

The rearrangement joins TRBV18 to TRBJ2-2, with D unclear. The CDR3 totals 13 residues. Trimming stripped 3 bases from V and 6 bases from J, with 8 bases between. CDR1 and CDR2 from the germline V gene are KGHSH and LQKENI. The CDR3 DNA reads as TGTGCCAGCTCACCCCGAGAGGCCGGGGAGCTGTTTTTT. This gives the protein CASSPREAGELFF.

This chain's CDR3 is CASSQDLREGNTIYF. The CDR3, as DNA: TGCGCCAGCAGCCAAGATTTACGGGAAGGAAACACCATATATTTT. The chain couples TRBV4-3 to TRBJ1-3; D gene uncertain. V shed 0 bases and J shed 4 bases, with 10 bases lying between them. Germline V lookup: CDR1 LGHNA, CDR2 YSLEER. This CDR3 comprises 15 residues.

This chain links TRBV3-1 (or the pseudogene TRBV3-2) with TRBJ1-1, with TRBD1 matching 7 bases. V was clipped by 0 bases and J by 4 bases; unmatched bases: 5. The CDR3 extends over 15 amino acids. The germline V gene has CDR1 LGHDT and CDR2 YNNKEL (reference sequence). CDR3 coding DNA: TGTGCCAGCAGCCAAGAATTGACAGGGCCCACTGAAGCTTTCTTT. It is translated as CASSQELTGPTEAFF.

The CDR3 region is CASIPDRPTTYGYTF. In nucleotides, the CDR3 is TGTGCCAGCATCCCCGACAGACCTACGACCTATGGCTACACCTTC. The chain carries TRBV5-4 and TRBJ1-2, with D perhaps TRBD1 (5 bases). Trimming removed 6 bases from V and 4 bases from J, with 19 bases in between. The CDR3 is made up of 15 amino acids. Germline V gives CDR1 SGHNT, CDR2 YYREEE (reference sequence).

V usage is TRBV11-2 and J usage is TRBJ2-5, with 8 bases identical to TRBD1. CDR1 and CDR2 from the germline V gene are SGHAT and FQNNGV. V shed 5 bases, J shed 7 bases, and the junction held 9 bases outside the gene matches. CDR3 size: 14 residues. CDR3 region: CASSPTGAPGTQYF. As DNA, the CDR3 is TGTGCCAGCAGCCCGACAGGGGCGCCGGGGACCCAGTACTTC.

The CDR3 protein is CASSTGQGKPQYF. The CDR3 DNA reads TGTGCCAGCAGCACAGGACAGGGTAAGCCGCAGTATTTT. The gene calls are TRBV5-5 and TRBJ2-3; 8 bases agree with TRBD1. The CDR3 has 13 residues. Germline loops: CDR1 SGHKS, CDR2 YYEKEE (reference sequence). V dropped 4 bases and J dropped 10; count of bases not matched to a gene: 8.

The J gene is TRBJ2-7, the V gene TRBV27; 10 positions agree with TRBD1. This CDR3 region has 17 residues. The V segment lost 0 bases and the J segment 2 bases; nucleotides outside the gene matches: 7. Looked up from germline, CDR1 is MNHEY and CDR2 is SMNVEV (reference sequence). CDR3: CASSLSVPGQGPYEQYF. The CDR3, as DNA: TGTGCCAGCAGTTTATCCGTTCCGGGACAGGGGCCCTACGAGCAGTACTTC.

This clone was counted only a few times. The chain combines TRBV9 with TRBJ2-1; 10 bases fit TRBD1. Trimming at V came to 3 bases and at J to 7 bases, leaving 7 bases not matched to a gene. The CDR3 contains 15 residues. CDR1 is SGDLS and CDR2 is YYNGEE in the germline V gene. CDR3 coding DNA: TGTGCCAGCAGCGCCCGACAGGGGGCGCGTAATGAGCAGTTCTTC. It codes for CASSARQGARNEQFF.

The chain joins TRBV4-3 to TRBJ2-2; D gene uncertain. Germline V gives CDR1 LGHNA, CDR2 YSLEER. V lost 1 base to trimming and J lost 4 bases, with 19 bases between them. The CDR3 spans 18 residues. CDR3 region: CASSQVASELYVTGELFF. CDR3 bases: TGCGCCAGCAGCCAAGTTGCGTCGGAGTTGTACGTCACCGGGGAGCTGTTTTTT.